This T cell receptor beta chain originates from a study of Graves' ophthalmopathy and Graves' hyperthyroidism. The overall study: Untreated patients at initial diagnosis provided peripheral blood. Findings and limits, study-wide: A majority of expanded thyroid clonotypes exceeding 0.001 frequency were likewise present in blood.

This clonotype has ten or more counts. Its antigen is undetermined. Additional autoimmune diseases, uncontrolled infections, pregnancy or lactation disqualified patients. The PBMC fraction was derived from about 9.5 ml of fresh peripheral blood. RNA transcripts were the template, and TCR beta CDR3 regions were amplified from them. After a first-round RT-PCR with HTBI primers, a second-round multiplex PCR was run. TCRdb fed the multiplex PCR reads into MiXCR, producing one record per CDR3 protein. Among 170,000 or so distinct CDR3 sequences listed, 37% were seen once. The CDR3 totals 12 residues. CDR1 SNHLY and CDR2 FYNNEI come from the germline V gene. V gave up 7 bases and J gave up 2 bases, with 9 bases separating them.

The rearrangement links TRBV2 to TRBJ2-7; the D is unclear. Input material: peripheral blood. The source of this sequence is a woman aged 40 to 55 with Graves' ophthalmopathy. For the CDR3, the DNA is TGTGCCAGCACAGTTTTGACCTACGAGCAGTACTTC. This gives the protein CASTVLTYEQYF. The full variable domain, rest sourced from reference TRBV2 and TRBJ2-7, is EPEVTQTPSHQVTQMGQEVILRCVPISNHLYFYWYRQILGQKVEFLVSFYNNEISEKSEIFDDQFSVERPDGSNFTLKIRSTKLEDSAMYFCASTVLTYEQYFGPGTRLTVT.